This TCR beta chain is drawn from a study of identical twins. Trimming shortened V by 3 bases and J by 1 base, and 10 bases separated the two germline ends. The CDR3 runs 14 residues. The germline gives CDR1 SQVTM, CDR2 ANQGSEA. This clonotype was counted many times. TCRdb used MiXCR to reprocess the 5' RACE reads, holding one entry per CDR3 protein. The top ten clones hold 1.6% of a sample with some 630,000 distinct CDR3 sequences, roughly 6.6% of them seen once. This sample was shared with a second study, whose subject was yellow fever vaccine responses in identical twins.

The specimen sequenced was PBMCs. The rearrangement joins TRBV29-1 to TRBJ1-3; D not certain. The TCR was taken from a young woman in good health. The CDR3 loop is CSVEGEGSGNTIYF. In DNA form, the CDR3 reads TGCAGCGTTGAGGGCGAGGGTTCTGGAAACACCATATATTTT.